The 20 T cell receptor beta chains below all came from one sample that was sequenced in a study of blood T cell repertoires in COVID-19. This table comes from immunoSEQ multiplex PCR, and its TCRdb copy is limited to in-frame clones, with some not included. The sample includes about 110,000 clones, roughly two thirds seen only once; the top ten take about 6%. What was sequenced was peripheral blood. The receptor set was obtained from a man aged 80 or over with acute or convalescent COVID-19.

The V gene is TRBV28, the J gene TRBJ1-2, with 12 bases fitting TRBD1. The V gene end was trimmed by 5 bases and the J gene end by 4 bases; junction bases not matched to a gene: 5. The germline V gene has CDR1 MDHEN and CDR2 SYDVKM. This CDR3 comprises 15 residues. The CDR3 loop is CASSVPGQGAYGYTF. CDR3 sequence (DNA): TGTGCCAGCAGTGTACCGGGACAGGGGGCCTATGGCTACACCTTC.

The V and J genes are TRBV2 and TRBJ2-7; 7 positions match TRBD1. Germline V gene sequence: CDR1 SNHLY, CDR2 FYNNEI. The V and J ends lost 7 bases and 7 bases, in that order; junction bases with no gene match: 10. There are 13 residues in the CDR3. The CDR3 DNA is TGTGCCAGCAATTCGGACAGGATGGGGGAGCAGTACTTC. Translated, it gives CASNSDRMGEQYF.

The rearrangement links TRBV15 to TRBJ1-3; D is perhaps TRBD1 (6 bases). The V gene lost 2 bases and the J gene lost 11 bases, with 13 bases spanning the gap. CDR1 and CDR2 from the germline V gene are LNHNV and YYDKDF (reference sequence). This CDR3 comprises 13 residues. CDR3 coding DNA: TGTGCCACCAGCAGAAACGGACAGTCGGCCATATATTTT. Its protein product is CATSRNGQSAIYF.

This rearrangement joins TRBV27 to TRBJ2-7; D unclear. Per the germline V gene, CDR1 is MNHEY and CDR2 is SMNVEV (reference sequence). Trimming cost V 8 bases and J 4 bases, with 15 bases left between them. This CDR3 comprises 13 residues. DNA of the CDR3: TGTGCCAGCGGCGCCGGTGGAGCGTACGAGCAGTACTTC. Its protein product is CASGAGGAYEQYF.

The chain uses TRBV29-1 and TRBJ2-1; possible D gene TRBD2, 6 bases. V was clipped by 5 bases and J by 4 bases, with 12 bases between them. There are 13 residues in the CDR3. From germline, CDR1 is SQVTM and CDR2 ANQGSEA. The CDR3 nucleotides read TGCAGCGTTTTAGCGGACCAATACAATGAGCAGTTCTTC. It encodes CSVLADQYNEQFF.

A few counts support this clone. The chain links TRBV28 to TRBJ1-2; D uncertain. Trimming took 7 bases from V and 4 from J, leaving 28 bases between them. CDR1 and CDR2 (germline): MDHEN, SYDVKM. The CDR3 sequence is 18 residues long. The CDR3 DNA is TGTGCCAGCACCCGAAATACCCCCCCCGATCCCGGAGCCTATGGCTACACCTTC. Residues: CASTRNTPPDPGAYGYTF.

The chain uses TRBV5-1 and TRBJ2-3, with unresolved D. The length of the CDR3 is 16 residues. Germline CDR1 reads SGHRS; CDR2 reads YFSETQ. V gave up 4 bases and J gave up 0 bases, with 15 bases separating them. CDR3 loop: CASSPSGQSSTDTQYF. Written as DNA, the CDR3 is TGCGCCAGCAGCCCTTCGGGTCAGTCTAGCACAGATACGCAGTATTTT. Supplemented by reference TRBV5-1 and TRBJ2-3, the full variable domain reads KAGVTQTPRYLIKTRGQQVTLSCSPISGHRSVSWYQQTPGQGLQFLFEYFSETQRNKGNFPGRFSGRQFSNSRSEMNVSTLELGDSALYLCASSPSGQSSTDTQYFGPGTRLTVL.

The chain uses TRBV9 and TRBJ2-1, with 8 bases identical to TRBD2. The J segment lost 8 bases and the V segment lost 4 bases, leaving 14 bases of the junction unmatched. The germline V gene has CDR1 SGDLS and CDR2 YYNGEE. The CDR3 consists of 16 residues. This CDR3 reads CASSPPGGGVYYEQFF. CDR3 sequence (DNA): TGTGCCAGCAGCCCCCCGGGGGGGGGAGTTTATTATGAGCAGTTCTTC. The whole variable domain, filled in from reference TRBV9 and TRBJ2-1, reads DSGVTQTPKHLITATGQRVTLRCSPRSGDLSVYWYQQSLDQGLQFLIQYYNGEERAKGNILERFSAQQFPDLHSELNLSSLELGDSALYFCASSPPGGGVYYEQFFGPGTRLTVL.

The sample holds a few counts of this clone. This chain links TRBV5-1 with TRBJ1-4; 10 bases map to TRBD1. The germline gives CDR1 SGHRS, CDR2 YFSETQ. The CDR3 extends over 14 amino acids. J was trimmed by 11 bases and V by 4 bases; bases with no gene match: 8. The CDR3 protein is CASSIRRTGGKLFF. The CDR3 region has the DNA TGCGCCAGCAGCATACGACGGACAGGGGGGAAACTGTTTTTT.

The chain recombines TRBV9 with TRBJ2-7; TRBD2 might be the D (6 bases). Germline-derived CDR1 and CDR2 are SGDLS and YYNGEE. CDR3 length: 15 residues. Trimming took off 2 bases at V and 6 bases at J, with 18 bases between the two ends. CDR3 protein: CASSVNGSPFLEQYF. CDR3 nucleotide sequence: TGTGCCAGCAGCGTTAACGGGAGTCCATTTCTCGAGCAGTACTTC.

This rearrangement joins TRBV28 to TRBJ1-2; D remains ambiguous. This CDR3 spans 13 amino acids. Germline V gives CDR1 MDHEN, CDR2 SYDVKM. V lost 8 bases and J 8 bases, leaving 18 bases between the germline ends. CDR3 nucleotides: TGTGCCAGCGATTCTCGGGGTTGGTACGGCTACACCTTC. Its protein is CASDSRGWYGYTF.

The J gene is TRBJ1-2, the V gene TRBV3-1 (or the pseudogene TRBV3-2); D is perhaps TRBD1 (5 bases). V dropped 1 base and J dropped 8 bases, with 11 bases sitting between them. This CDR3 spans 13 amino acids. CDR1 and CDR2 (germline): LGHDT, YNNKEL (reference sequence). The CDR3 DNA reads as TGTGCCAGCAGCCAAGTCGACCGGGGGGGCTACACCTTC. Amino acid sequence: CASSQVDRGGYTF.

The rearrangement links TRBV2 to TRBJ1-1; TRBD1 is a possible D gene (5 bases). This CDR3 comprises 14 residues. V dropped 6 bases and J dropped 3 bases, with 14 bases sitting between them. Germline CDR1 reads SNHLY; CDR2 reads FYNNEI. The CDR3 here is CASRRDGGYTEAFF. The CDR3 nucleotides are TGTGCCAGCAGGCGGGACGGCGGTTACACTGAAGCTTTCTTT.

CDR3 amino acids: CASSVVVDRGGYTF. Written as DNA, the CDR3 is TGTGCCAGCAGCGTAGTGGTAGACAGGGGCGGCTACACCTTC. The chain is built from TRBV9 and TRBJ1-2; 8 bases map to TRBD1. The CDR3 totals 14 residues. V was clipped by 0 bases and J by 8 bases; unmatched bases: 6. Germline loops: CDR1 SGDLS, CDR2 YYNGEE.

Turning to this clone: Distinct nucleotide sequences in the sample also encode this CDR3. The chain recombines TRBV7-3 with TRBJ2-1, with 7 nucleotides matching TRBD1. CDR3 length: 14 residues. V was clipped by 2 bases and J by 4 bases; unmatched bases: 2. CDR1 is SGHTA and CDR2 is FQGTGA in the germline V gene. In DNA, the CDR3 is TGTGCCAGCAGCTTAGGGACAGCTTACAATGAGCAGTTCTTC. Protein product: CASSLGTAYNEQFF.

The chain couples TRBV4-3 to TRBJ1-5; D is ambiguous. The CDR3 is 15 residues long. Trimming removed 0 bases at V and 2 bases at J, with 8 bases between. The germline V gene encodes CDR1 LGHNA and CDR2 YSLEER. The CDR3 DNA reads as TGCGCCAGCAGCCAAGACAGGTTGGGCAATCAGCCCCAGCATTTT. It encodes CASSQDRLGNQPQHF.

This rearrangement joins TRBV7-9 to TRBJ2-2; D might be TRBD1 (6 bases). V was pared by 10 bases and J by 4 bases, with 10 bases between. CDR3 length: 12 residues. Germline V gene lookup returns CDR1 SEHNR and CDR2 FQNEAQ (reference sequence). CDR3 bases: TGTGCCACTGGGACACCCACCGGGGAGCTGTTTTTT. The encoded protein is CATGTPTGELFF.

The V and J genes are TRBV6-6 and TRBJ1-1; 8 bases agree with TRBD1. CDR3 length: 13 residues. CDR1 MNHNY and CDR2 SVGAGI come from the germline V gene (reference sequence). Germline trimming cut 6 bases from V and 6 bases from J; bases unmatched to any gene: 6. CDR3 in amino acids: CASSLQGDAEAFF. CDR3 in DNA: TGTGCCAGCAGCCTACAGGGGGACGCTGAAGCTTTCTTT.

V and J are TRBV11-1 and TRBJ2-7; 10 bases line up with TRBD2. The V gene's germline CDR1 is SGHAT and CDR2 FQDESV (reference sequence). The length of the CDR3 is 15 residues. Trimming cost V 3 bases and J 4 bases; bases outside gene matches: 6. CDR3 nucleotides: TGTGCCAGCAGCTTTGCTCTAGCGGGAGAGTACGAGCAGTACTTC. Translation: CASSFALAGEYEQYF.

This clone was found a few times. The chain links TRBV23-1 to TRBJ2-7, with D tentatively TRBD1 (6 bases). TRBV23-1 is placed among ORFs of uncertain function. The length of the CDR3 is 16 residues. Trimming removed 5 bases from V and 0 bases from J, with 17 bases in between. In DNA form, the CDR3 reads TGCGCCAGCAGTTCCGGGACACTACACTACTCCTACGAGCAGTACTTC. It codes for CASSSGTLHYSYEQYF.